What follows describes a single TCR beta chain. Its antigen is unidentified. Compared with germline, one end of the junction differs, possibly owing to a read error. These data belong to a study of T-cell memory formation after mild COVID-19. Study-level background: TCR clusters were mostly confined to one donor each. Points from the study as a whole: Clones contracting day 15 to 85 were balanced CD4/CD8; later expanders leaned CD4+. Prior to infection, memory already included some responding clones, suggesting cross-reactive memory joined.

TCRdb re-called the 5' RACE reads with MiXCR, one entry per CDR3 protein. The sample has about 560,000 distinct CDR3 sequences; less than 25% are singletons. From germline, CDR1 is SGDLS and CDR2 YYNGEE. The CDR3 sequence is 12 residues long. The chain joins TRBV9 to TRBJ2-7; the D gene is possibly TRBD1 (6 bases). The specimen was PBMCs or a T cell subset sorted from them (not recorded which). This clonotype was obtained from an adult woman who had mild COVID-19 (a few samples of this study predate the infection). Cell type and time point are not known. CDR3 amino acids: CASSVGTTGPVF. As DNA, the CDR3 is TGTGCCAGCAGCGTGGGAACGACAGGCCCAGTGTTC.